A single sample gave rise to the 17 T cell receptor beta chains below, sequenced in a study of blood T cell repertoires in COVID-19. The repertoire was sequenced with immunoSEQ multiplex PCR; TCRdb's copy has only in-frame clones and lacks some. The top ten hold over 3.5% of the sample, which has some 280,000 clones, around 85% seen once. Material for sequencing was peripheral blood. The receptors originated from a woman between 45 and 60 years old with active or convalescent COVID-19.

The chain carries TRBV6-6 and TRBJ1-2; D uncertain. From germline, CDR1 is MNHNY and CDR2 SVGAGI (reference sequence). CDR3 length: 14 amino acids. V lost 7 bases to trimming and J lost 6 bases, with 18 bases between them. CDR3 bases: TGTGCCAGCACCTGGAGGGCCAATGGAGATGGCTACACCTTC. As protein: CASTWRANGDGYTF.

V gene TRBV2 combines with J gene TRBJ1-5; 8 bases fit TRBD1. V trimming: 2 bases; J trimming: 6 bases; junction bases outside the gene matches: 6. Germline CDR1 and CDR2: SNHLY and FYNNEI. The CDR3 contains 15 residues. In DNA form, the CDR3 reads TGTGCCAGCAGTGAACAGGGGGCAGGGAGTCAGCCCCAGCATTTT. This gives the protein CASSEQGAGSQPQHF.

The chain is built from TRBV5-4 and TRBJ2-7, with 8 bases aligning to TRBD1. The germline CDR1 and CDR2 sequences are SGHNT and YYREEE (reference sequence). The V gene end was trimmed by 6 bases and the J gene end by 4 bases; junction bases not matched to a gene: 6. The CDR3 has 13 residues. CDR3 amino acids: CASNRDRSYEQYF. The CDR3 nucleotides are TGTGCCAGCAATCGGGACAGGTCGTACGAGCAGTACTTC.

The J gene is TRBJ2-3, the V gene TRBV7-6, with TRBD2 identical over 8 bases. V shed 5 bases and J 4 bases; nucleotides not matched to a gene: 14. Germline values: CDR1 SGHVS, CDR2 FNYEAQ. The CDR3 loop spans 17 amino acids. Here the CDR3 DNA reads TGTGCCAGCAGCCCTCAGCTGGGACTAGTCTTGCCAGATACGCAGTATTTT. It codes for CASSPQLGLVLPDTQYF.

CDR3 amino acids: CSVQDTEAFF. DNA of the CDR3: TGCAGCGTTCAGGACACTGAAGCTTTCTTT. The chain recombines TRBV29-1 with TRBJ1-1; D is ambiguous. Germline V lookup: CDR1 SQVTM, CDR2 ANQGSEA. This CDR3 contains 10 residues. V was trimmed by 5 bases and J by 3 bases, leaving 4 bases between them.

The gene calls are TRBV7-8 and TRBJ2-1; 9 bases are a match to TRBD2. The CDR3 is made up of 15 amino acids. V gave up 5 bases and J gave up 0 bases; unmatched junction bases: 2. CDR1 is SGHVS, CDR2 FQNEAQ, per germline. This chain's CDR3 is CASSVSGSSYNEQFF. In DNA, the CDR3 is TGTGCCAGCAGCGTTAGCGGGAGCTCCTACAATGAGCAGTTCTTC.

CDR3 region: CASSSRSGRYEQYF. The CDR3 DNA sequence: TGTGCCAGCAGCTCACGTAGCGGGAGGTACGAGCAGTACTTC. V usage is TRBV11-2 and J usage is TRBJ2-7; 10 nucleotides line up with TRBD2. Germline V gene sequence: CDR1 SGHAT, CDR2 FQNNGV. This CDR3 is 14 amino acids long. V was clipped by 4 bases and J by 4 bases; unmatched bases: 4.

This clone was counted once. The CDR3 loop reads CASSLGTADGYTF. CDR3 DNA sequence: TGTGCCAGCAGTTTAGGGACAGCTGATGGCTACACCTTC. This rearrangement joins TRBV12-3 or TRBV12-4 to TRBJ1-2, with D possibly TRBD1 on 6 matching bases. The CDR3 loop spans 13 amino acids. V was trimmed by 1 base and J by 6 bases, leaving 9 bases between them.

The CDR3 reads CAMGLASGNEQFF. The CDR3 coding sequence is TGTGCCATGGGACTAGCGTCAGGCAATGAGCAGTTCTTC. The chain combines TRBV10-3 with TRBJ2-1; TRBD2 aligns across 10 bases. This CDR3 spans 13 amino acids. V gave up 9 bases and J gave up 6 bases; unmatched junction bases: 5. Germline V gene data show CDR1 as ENHRY and CDR2 as SYGVKD.

The CDR3 reads CASSLMTDNEQFF. CDR3 DNA sequence: TGCGCCAGCAGCTTAATGACAGACAATGAGCAGTTCTTC. This chain uses TRBV5-1 with TRBJ2-1; tentatively, D is TRBD1 (5 bases). V lost 2 bases, J lost 5 bases, and 8 bases lay in between. Germline lookup yields CDR1 SGHRS and CDR2 YFSETQ. The CDR3 spans 13 residues. Full variable domain (remainder filled in from reference TRBV5-1 and TRBJ2-1): KAGVTQTPRYLIKTRGQQVTLSCSPISGHRSVSWYQQTPGQGLQFLFEYFSETQRNKGNFPGRFSGRQFSNSRSEMNVSTLELGDSALYLCASSLMTDNEQFFGPGTRLTVL.

This clone was picked up one time. V is TRBV11-2 and J is TRBJ2-1; TRBD2 aligns across 8 bases. Germline assignment: CDR1 SGHAT and CDR2 FQNNGV. The junction had 4 bases not matched to a gene; V was cut back by 1 base and J by 2 bases. The CDR3 contains 16 residues. The CDR3 DNA is TGTGCCAGCAGCTTAGCGGGAGCGGGAGCCTACAATGAGCAGTTCTTC. Amino acid sequence: CASSLAGAGAYNEQFF.

The genes are TRBV6-1 and TRBJ1-5; D not resolved. Germline-derived CDR1 and CDR2 are MNHNS and SASEGT. The V end lost 0 bases, the J end lost 3 bases, and 9 bases lay between the germline ends. CDR3 length equals 15 residues. The CDR3 loop reads CASSEAGGDNQPQHF. As DNA, the CDR3 is TGTGCCAGCAGTGAAGCGGGAGGAGACAATCAGCCCCAGCATTTT.

In DNA form, the CDR3 reads TGTGCCAGCCACCCCCCGGGGACAGGGGTTCAGCCCCAGCATTTT. It encodes CASHPPGTGVQPQHF. This chain uses TRBV28 with TRBJ1-5; 10 nucleotides align to TRBD1. This CDR3 has 15 amino acids. J was trimmed by 6 bases and V by 8 bases; bases with no gene match: 10. CDR1 and CDR2 from the germline V gene are MDHEN and SYDVKM.

Regarding this clone: Different DNA sequences within this sample yield the same CDR3. The chain joins TRBV12-3 or TRBV12-4 to TRBJ1-3; D gene ambiguous. V lost 6 bases, J lost 0 bases, and 6 bases lay in between. This CDR3 has 13 amino acids. The CDR3 sequence is CASSLSSGNTIYF. Here the CDR3 DNA reads TGTGCCAGCAGCCTCAGCTCTGGAAACACCATATATTTT.

V and J are TRBV7-3 and TRBJ2-5, with unresolved D. The ends were cut back, 3 bases at V and 5 bases at J, with 10 bases in the middle. Germline assignment: CDR1 SGHTA and CDR2 FQGTGA. This CDR3 has 13 residues. The DNA for the CDR3 is TGTGCCAGCAGCTTTCTTCCGAGGGAGACCCAGTACTTC. It translates to CASSFLPRETQYF.

The rearrangement uses TRBV5-1 and TRBJ2-7, with D perhaps matching TRBD2 (6 bases). Germline lookup yields CDR1 SGHRS and CDR2 YFSETQ. Trimming shortened V by 8 bases and J by 2 bases, and 20 bases separated the two germline ends. CDR3 length equals 15 residues. CDR3 in amino acids: CASSPGSGVTYEQYF. The CDR3 bases are TGCGCCAGTAGCCCTGGTAGCGGAGTTACCTACGAGCAGTACTTC.

This sequence joins TRBV5-1 and TRBJ2-3, with TRBD2 matching over 10 bases. The CDR3 runs 16 residues. Trimming removed 0 bases from V and 2 bases from J; junction bases left unmatched: 3. Germline-derived CDR1 and CDR2 are SGHRS and YFSETQ. The CDR3 is CASSLASGSITDTQYF. For the CDR3, the DNA is TGCGCCAGCAGCTTGGCTAGCGGGAGTATCACAGATACGCAGTATTTT.